This TCR beta chain appears in the sequencing data of a study of T cells expressing NK-cell markers. In germline, CDR1 is DFQATT, CDR2 SNEGSKA (reference sequence). This CDR3 spans 14 amino acids. TCRdb reanalyzed the 5' RACE reads, giving one entry per CDR3 protein sequence and no DNA. The listing contains some 190,000 distinct CDR3 sequences. This receptor was taken from a man aged 18 to 69 in good health. This rearrangement joins TRBV20-1 to TRBJ2-7; TCRdb gives TRBD2 as the D gene, but with no DNA this cannot be confirmed. Sequencing was performed on blood T cells: a sorted CD56 or NKG2C T cell subset, CD4+ or CD8+ T cells, or bulk PBMC T cells (not recorded which). Here the CDR3 reads CSASWRGGVYEQYF.